Below, 7 T cell receptor beta chains from the same sample are listed, as sequenced in a study of blood T cell repertoires in COVID-19 (dated by TCRdb to 2018 to 2020). The method behind the library was the immunoSEQ multiplex PCR assay. Sourced from immuneACCESS, this table was stored by TCRdb with only in-frame sequences that have V and J called. A share of the clones is absent; for the studies checked, an unresolved V gene accounts for under half, and the remainder has no known explanation. The sample table lists more than 200,000 clones, 80% to 85% of them with a count of one. The biggest ten clones account for about 11% of the sample. The material sequenced was peripheral blood. The receptor set was obtained from a woman older than 75 with COVID-19, enrolled during active disease.

The CDR3 DNA is TGTGCCAGCAGTGAAGTCAACAATCAGCCCCAGCATTTT. This translates into CASSEVNNQPQHF. This chain uses TRBV2 with TRBJ1-5; no clear D. There are 13 residues in the CDR3. V was pared by 1 base and J by 3 bases, with 4 bases between. CDR1 SNHLY and CDR2 FYNNEI come from the germline V gene. Full variable domain (rest looked up from reference TRBV2 and TRBJ1-5): EPEVTQTPSHQVTQMGQEVILRCVPISNHLYFYWYRQILGQKVEFLVSFYNNEISEKSEIFDDQFSVERPDGSNFTLKIRSTKLEDSAMYFCASSEVNNQPQHFGDGTRLSIL.

This chain connects TRBV2 to TRBJ1-2, with TRBD1 matching over 9 bases. The CDR3 runs to 15 residues. Germline V gene lookup returns CDR1 SNHLY and CDR2 FYNNEI. V trimming: 5 bases; J trimming: 1 base; junction bases outside the gene matches: 5. The CDR3 sequence is CASSLQGAGNYGYTF. The CDR3 DNA reads TGTGCCAGCAGTTTACAGGGGGCGGGTAACTATGGCTACACCTTC.

The chain links TRBV19 to TRBJ2-2, with TRBD1 matching over 10 bases. The CDR3 length is 16 residues. Per germline, CDR1 LNHDA and CDR2 SQIVND (reference sequence). V lost 9 bases, J lost 9 bases, and 16 bases stayed unmatched. The DNA of the CDR3 is TGTGCCAGGTCACGTTACAGGACAGGGGGGGTCCGGGAGCTGTTTTTT. It yields the protein CARSRYRTGGVRELFF.

About this clone: A far more abundant clone sits one base away, making this likely a read error. The chain combines TRBV12-3 or TRBV12-4 with TRBJ2-7, with D unclear. This CDR3 region has 11 residues. The V end was cut by 1 base, the J end by 6 bases, with 4 bases between. The CDR3 spells CASSLGGEQYF. In nucleotides, the CDR3 is TGTGCCAGCAGTTTAGGAGGCGAGCAGTACTTC.

The rearrangement links TRBV7-9 to TRBJ2-7; weak D call: TRBD1 (6 bases). Germline V gives CDR1 SEHNR, CDR2 FQNEAQ (reference sequence). V was clipped by 2 bases and J by 6 bases, with 11 bases between them. This CDR3 contains 13 residues. CDR3 DNA sequence: TGTGCCAGCAGCTTACAACAGGGTGGCGAGCAGTACGTC. As protein: CASSLQQGGEQYV.

The CDR3, as DNA: TGCGCCAGCAGCCCGGGACACCTAATGACAGATACGCAGTATTTT. The encoded protein is CASSPGHLMTDTQYF. V gene TRBV5-1 combines with J gene TRBJ2-3; weak D call: TRBD1 (6 bases). The germline gives CDR1 SGHRS, CDR2 YFSETQ. Trimming pared 4 bases from V and 3 bases from J, leaving 15 bases between. This CDR3 contains 15 residues.

The CDR3 loop is CASTQDPYNEQFF. CDR3 DNA: TGTGCCAGCACGCAGGATCCTTACAATGAGCAGTTCTTC. This chain links TRBV28 with TRBJ2-1; D uncertain. Germline V gives CDR1 MDHEN, CDR2 SYDVKM. Trimming left V 7 bases short and J 4 bases short, with 11 bases between. The CDR3 consists of 13 residues.